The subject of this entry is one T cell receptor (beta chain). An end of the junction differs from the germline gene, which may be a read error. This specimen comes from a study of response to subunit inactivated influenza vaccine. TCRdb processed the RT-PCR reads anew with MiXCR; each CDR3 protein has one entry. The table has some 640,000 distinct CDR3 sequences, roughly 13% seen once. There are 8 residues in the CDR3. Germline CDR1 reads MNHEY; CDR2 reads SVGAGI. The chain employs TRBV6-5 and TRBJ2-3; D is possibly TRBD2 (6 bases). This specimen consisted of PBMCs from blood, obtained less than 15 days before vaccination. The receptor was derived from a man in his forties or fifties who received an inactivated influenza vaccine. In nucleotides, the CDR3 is TGTGCGGCCGGGACTTCGTTTTTT. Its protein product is CAAGTSFF.